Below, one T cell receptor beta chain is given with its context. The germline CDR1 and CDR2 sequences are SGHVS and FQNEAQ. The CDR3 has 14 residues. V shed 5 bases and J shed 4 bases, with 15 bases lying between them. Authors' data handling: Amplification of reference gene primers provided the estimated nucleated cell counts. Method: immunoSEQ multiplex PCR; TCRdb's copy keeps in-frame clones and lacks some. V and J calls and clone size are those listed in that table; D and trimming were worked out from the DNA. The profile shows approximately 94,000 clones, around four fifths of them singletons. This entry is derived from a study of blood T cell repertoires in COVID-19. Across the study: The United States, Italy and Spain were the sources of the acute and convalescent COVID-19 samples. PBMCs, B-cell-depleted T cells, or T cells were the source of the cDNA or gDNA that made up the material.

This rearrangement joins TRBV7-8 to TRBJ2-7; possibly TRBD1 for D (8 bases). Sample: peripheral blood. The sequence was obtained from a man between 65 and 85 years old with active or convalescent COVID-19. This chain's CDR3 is CASSNIQGGYEQYF. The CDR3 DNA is TGTGCCAGCAGCAATATACAGGGGGGGTACGAGCAGTACTTC.